The 7 T cell receptor beta chains in this list originate from one sample, sequenced in a study of long-term antiretroviral therapy in people with HIV. Researchers ran immunoSEQ v3.0 at survey level. Assay used: immunoSEQ multiplex PCR; TCRdb lists only in-frame clones, some missing. Altogether 25,000 to 30,000 clones are present, 82% being singletons, with the ten largest covering around 15%. The material was unsorted PBMCs, obtained 2.9 years after starting antiretroviral therapy. These receptors all come from a man aged 50-59 years with HIV.

The CDR3 spells CASSQVVSASSYEQYF. CDR3 DNA sequence: TGCGCCAGCAGCCAAGTCGTTTCAGCCAGCTCCTACGAGCAGTACTTC. The chain couples TRBV4-1 to TRBJ2-7; D ambiguous. The CDR3 length is 16 residues. Germline CDR1 reads MGHRA; CDR2 reads YSYEKL. Trimming shortened V by 1 base and J by 0 bases, and 13 bases separated the two germline ends.

V and J are TRBV28 and TRBJ2-1; D gene ambiguous. This CDR3 has 12 amino acids. Trimming shortened V by 3 bases and J by 12 bases, and 12 bases separated the two germline ends. CDR1 MDHEN and CDR2 SYDVKM come from the germline V gene. CDR3 in amino acids: CASSLRLTGQFF. The CDR3 DNA follows: TGTGCCAGCAGTTTGAGGCTTACGGGGCAGTTCTTC.

The genes are TRBV7-9 and TRBJ1-3, with D unresolved. Per the germline V gene, CDR1 is SEHNR and CDR2 is FQNEAQ (reference sequence). The CDR3 extends over 14 amino acids. V lost 1 base, J lost 2 bases, and 6 bases lay in between. CDR3 sequence (DNA): TGTGCCAGCAGCTTAGGGGTTACTGGAAACACCATATATTTT. It is translated as CASSLGVTGNTIYF.

V is TRBV2 and J is TRBJ2-3; 11 positions match TRBD1. The junction had 2 bases not matched to a gene; V was cut back by 6 bases and J by 3 bases. The CDR3 has 14 amino acids. CDR1 SNHLY and CDR2 FYNNEI come from the germline V gene. CDR3 sequence (DNA): TGTGCCAGCAGCCGGGACAGGGGGACAGATACGCAGTATTTT. Amino acids: CASSRDRGTDTQYF.

The V gene is TRBV16, the J gene TRBJ2-1; D is uncertain. Germline V gene sequence: CDR1 KGHSY, CDR2 FQNENV. Trimming left V 2 bases short and J 5 bases short, with 13 bases between. The CDR3 length is 15 residues. This CDR3 is CASSQDFGGDNEQFF. The DNA of the CDR3 is TGTGCCAGCAGCCAAGATTTTGGCGGAGACAATGAGCAGTTCTTC.

This chain connects TRBV6-5 to TRBJ2-1; the match to TRBD2 covers 9 bases. CDR3 length equals 15 residues. Germline CDR1 MNHEY, CDR2 SVGAGI. V lost 7 bases, J lost 4 bases, and 8 bases stayed unmatched. The CDR3 region is CASTNGGGGYNEQFF. The CDR3 nucleotides are TGTGCCAGCACCAACGGCGGGGGGGGGTACAATGAGCAGTTCTTC.

This clone was seen a few times. CDR3 nucleotides: TGTGCCAGCAGTCTGAGACAGGGGGGTGGAAACACCATATATTTT. Translated, it gives CASSLRQGGGNTIYF. This sequence joins TRBV28 and TRBJ1-3; 9 bases line up with TRBD1. The junction had 5 bases not matched to a gene; V was cut back by 5 bases and J by 3 bases. This CDR3 has 15 residues. Germline lookup yields CDR1 MDHEN and CDR2 SYDVKM.